The 2 T cell receptor beta chains below all came from one sample that was sequenced in a study of technical replicates of blood from a few donors. Libraries were prepared by immunoSEQ multiplex PCR; TCRdb keeps only in-frame clonotypes and omits some of them. The table lists tens of thousands of clones, 90% to 95% of them singletons. Material for sequencing was T cells isolated from PBMCs. The receptors originated from a human donor in good health.

The chain combines TRBV6-5 with TRBJ1-2; possibly TRBD1 for D (5 bases). Trimming removed 5 bases from V and 5 bases from J, with 9 bases in between. Germline CDR1 is MNHEY and CDR2 is SVGAGI. The CDR3 loop spans 12 amino acids. The CDR3 sequence: CASSLDRYGYTF. The CDR3 DNA sequence: TGTGCCAGCAGTCTCGACAGATATGGCTACACCTTC.

This chain connects TRBV6-1 to TRBJ2-2; possibly TRBD2 for D (5 bases). Trimming took off 9 bases at V and 3 bases at J, with 14 bases between the two ends. The CDR3 spans 14 residues. Germline CDR1 is MNHNS and CDR2 is SASEGT. The CDR3 sequence: CASTGSRDTGELFF. Here the CDR3 DNA reads TGTGCCAGTACGGGATCCCGAGACACCGGGGAGCTGTTTTTT.